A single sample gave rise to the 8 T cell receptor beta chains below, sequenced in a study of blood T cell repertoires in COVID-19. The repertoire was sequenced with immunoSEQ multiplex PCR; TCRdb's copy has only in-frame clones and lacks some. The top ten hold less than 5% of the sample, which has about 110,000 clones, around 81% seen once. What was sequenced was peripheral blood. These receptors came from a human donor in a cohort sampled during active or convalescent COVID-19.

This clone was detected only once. The CDR3 coding sequence is TGTGCCATCAATCCGGGCTCCTACAATGAGCAGTTCTTC. Residues: CAINPGSYNEQFF. The chain employs TRBV10-3 and TRBJ2-1, with D hard to call. Germline-derived CDR1 and CDR2 are ENHRY and SYGVKD. This CDR3 contains 13 residues. With 7 bases removed from V and 0 bases from J, the gap between germline ends came to 7 bases.

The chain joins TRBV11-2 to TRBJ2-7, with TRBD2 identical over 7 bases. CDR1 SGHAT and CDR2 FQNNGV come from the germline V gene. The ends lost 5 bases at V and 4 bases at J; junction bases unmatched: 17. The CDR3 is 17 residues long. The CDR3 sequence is CASSPAVGGGSSYEQYF. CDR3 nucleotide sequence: TGTGCCAGCAGCCCCGCCGTGGGGGGGGGATCAAGTTACGAGCAGTACTTC.

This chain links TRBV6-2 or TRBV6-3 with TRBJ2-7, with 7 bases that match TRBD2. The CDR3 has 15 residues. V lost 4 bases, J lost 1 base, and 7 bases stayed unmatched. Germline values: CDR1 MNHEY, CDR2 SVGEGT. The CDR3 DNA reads TGTGCCAGCAGTTCGGGGCGGGGGAAATCCTACGAGCAGTACTTC. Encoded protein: CASSSGRGKSYEQYF.

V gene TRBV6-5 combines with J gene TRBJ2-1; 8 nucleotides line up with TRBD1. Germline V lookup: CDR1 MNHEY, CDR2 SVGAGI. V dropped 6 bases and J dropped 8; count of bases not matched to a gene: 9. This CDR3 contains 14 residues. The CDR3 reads CASSLRDRSHEQFF. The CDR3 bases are TGTGCCAGCAGCCTCCGGGACAGGTCGCATGAGCAGTTCTTC.

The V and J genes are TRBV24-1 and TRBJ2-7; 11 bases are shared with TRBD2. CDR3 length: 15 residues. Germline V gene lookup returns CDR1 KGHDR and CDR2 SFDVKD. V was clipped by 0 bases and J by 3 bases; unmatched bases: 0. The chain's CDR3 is CATSDLGTSGYEQYF. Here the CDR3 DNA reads TGTGCCACCAGTGATTTGGGGACTAGCGGCTACGAGCAGTACTTC.

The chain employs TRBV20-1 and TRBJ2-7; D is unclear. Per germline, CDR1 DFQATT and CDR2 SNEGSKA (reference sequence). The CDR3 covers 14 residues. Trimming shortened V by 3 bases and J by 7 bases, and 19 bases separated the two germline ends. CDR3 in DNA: TGCAGTGCTAGTGGCGCAGGAAGGATCTGGGAGCAGTACTTC. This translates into CSASGAGRIWEQYF.

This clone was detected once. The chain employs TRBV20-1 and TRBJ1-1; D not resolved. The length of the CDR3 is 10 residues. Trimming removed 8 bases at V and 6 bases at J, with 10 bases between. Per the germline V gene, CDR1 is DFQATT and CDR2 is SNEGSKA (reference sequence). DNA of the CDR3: TGCAGTCCCCGAGGGCCTGAAGCTTTCTTT. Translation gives CSPRGPEAFF.

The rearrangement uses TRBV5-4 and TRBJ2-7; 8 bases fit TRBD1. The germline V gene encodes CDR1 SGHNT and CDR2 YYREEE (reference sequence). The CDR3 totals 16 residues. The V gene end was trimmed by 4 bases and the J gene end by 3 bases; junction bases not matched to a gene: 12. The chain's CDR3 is CASSPSTTGADYEQYF. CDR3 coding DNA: TGTGCCAGCAGCCCATCCACGACAGGGGCAGACTACGAGCAGTACTTC. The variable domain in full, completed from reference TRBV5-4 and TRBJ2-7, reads ETGVTQSPTHLIKTRGQQVTLRCSSQSGHNTVSWYQQALGQGPQFIFQYYREEENGRGNFPPRFSGLQFPNYSSELNVNALELDDSALYLCASSPSTTGADYEQYFGPGTRLTVT.